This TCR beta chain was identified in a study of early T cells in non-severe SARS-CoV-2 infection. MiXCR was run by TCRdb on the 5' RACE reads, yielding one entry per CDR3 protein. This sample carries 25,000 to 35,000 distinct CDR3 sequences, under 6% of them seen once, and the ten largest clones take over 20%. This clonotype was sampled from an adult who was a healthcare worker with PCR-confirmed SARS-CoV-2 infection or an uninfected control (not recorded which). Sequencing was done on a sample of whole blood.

Here the CDR3 DNA reads TGTGCCAGCAGTTCGGATGACTACGAGCAGTACTTC. Its translation is CASSSDDYEQYF. This rearrangement joins TRBV12-3 or TRBV12-4 to TRBJ2-7; D remains ambiguous. Deletions cut 4 bases from V and 3 bases from J, with 7 bases between. This CDR3 comprises 12 residues.